Below, 3 T cell receptor beta chains from the same sample are listed, as sequenced in a study of cytomegalovirus exposure and HLA in healthy donors. Sequencing was performed with immunoSEQ multiplex PCR; in TCRdb, only in-frame clones are kept and a portion is missing. The sample records 300,000 to 450,000 clones, roughly 88% being singletons. Sequencing was performed on PBMCs. The receptors derive from a woman aged 18-29 years in good health and CMV-seronegative.

This clone was picked up one time. The chain employs TRBV6-5 and TRBJ1-1, with TRBD1 identical over 9 bases. V was clipped by 7 bases and J by 5 bases; unmatched bases: 8. Germline V gene lookup returns CDR1 MNHEY and CDR2 SVGAGI. The CDR3 contains 14 residues. The CDR3 coding sequence is TGTGCCAGCACCGCGGACAGGGGAGGTACTGAAGCTTTCTTT. It translates to CASTADRGGTEAFF.

This chain joins TRBV9 and TRBJ2-7; 7 nucleotides match TRBD2. The CDR3 covers 16 residues. The J segment lost 4 bases and the V segment lost 3 bases, leaving 13 bases of the junction unmatched. Germline V gives CDR1 SGDLS, CDR2 YYNGEE. The CDR3 protein is CASSAVAGNAVYEQYF. CDR3 DNA: TGTGCCAGCAGCGCAGTAGCGGGTAACGCAGTTTACGAGCAGTACTTC.

This clone was seen just once. The chain joins TRBV28 to TRBJ2-7; a weak D match, TRBD1 (5 bases). CDR1 is MDHEN and CDR2 is SYDVKM in the germline V gene. Trimming removed 3 bases from V and 6 bases from J, with 21 bases in between. The CDR3 has 16 amino acids. The CDR3 sequence: CASSFWGSGWPVEQYF. As DNA, the CDR3 is TGTGCCAGCAGTTTTTGGGGCTCTGGCTGGCCGGTCGAGCAGTACTTC.